Listed below are T cell receptor beta chains from one sample, sequenced in a study of type 1 and type 2 diabetes patients. TCRdb used MiXCR to reprocess the multiplex PCR reads, holding one entry per CDR3 protein. This table holds fewer than 300,000 distinct CDR3 sequences, approximately 50% found once. Sequencing was performed on peripheral blood mononuclear cells (PBMCs). The receptors here all came from a man between 18 and 35 years old with type 2 diabetes. CDR3s include the opening cysteine and the closing phenylalanine or tryptophan. A D gene is named only where the DNA matches it firmly. Clone size is shown for a subset of rows, as once, few, many or a class of expanded clone.

CDR3	DNA	V	J	size	D	length
CASSPRTGSLGANVLTF	TGTGCCAGCAGTCCAAGGACGGGATCTCTGGGGGCCAACGTCCTGACTTTC	TRBV7-9	TRBJ2-6	once	.	17
CASTRDSKDTDTQYF	TGTGCCAGCACTAGGGACAGCAAGGACACAGATACGCAGTATTTT	TRBV2	TRBJ2-3	.	TRBD1	15
CASSYSRRMNTEAFF	TGTGCCAGCAGTTACTCGAGGCGGATGAACACTGAAGCTTTCTTT	TRBV6-5	TRBJ1-1	few	.	15
CASSISGREINYGYTF	TGTGCCAGTAGTATCTCAGGCAGAGAGATTAACTATGGCTACACCTTC	TRBV19	TRBJ1-2	.	.	16
CASSYPPIYEQYF	TGTGCCAGCAGTTACCCCCCTATCTACGAGCAGTACTTC	TRBV6-5	TRBJ2-7	few	.	13
CATLLTGTGNGYTF	TGTGCCACCCTACTGACCGGGACAGGTAATGGCTACACCTTC	TRBV19	TRBJ1-2	many	TRBD1	14
CASSTRDGRNEKLFF	TGTGCCAGCAGCACGAGGGACGGGAGGAATGAAAAACTGTTTTTT	TRBV7-9	TRBJ1-4	.	.	15
CASDPRGDPGSPLHF	TGTGCCAGCGACCCGCGAGGGGACCCTGGGTCACCCCTCCACTTT	TRBV7-3	TRBJ1-6	once	.	15
CASSREYNQPQHF	TGTGCCAGCAGCAGGGAGTACAATCAGCCCCAGCATTTT	TRBV2	TRBJ1-5	few	.	13
CASSLTAGGDTQYF	TGCGCCAGCAGCTTGACAGCGGGGGGAGATACGCAGTATTTT	TRBV5-1	TRBJ2-3	.	TRBD2	14
CASSLSSGTLIPEQYF	TGTGCCAGCAGCTTGAGCTCCGGGACTCTTATTCCCGAGCAGTACTTC	TRBV11-2	TRBJ2-7	few	.	16
CSARDRRDLYTEAFF	TGCAGTGCTAGAGACAGGAGGGATCTCTATACTGAAGCTTTCTTT	TRBV20-1	TRBJ1-1	many	.	15
CASCRTSNREPKDTGELVF	TGTGCCAGCTGTAGAACGTCAAACAGGGAACCGAAGGACACCGGGGAGCTGGTTTTT	TRBV28	TRBJ2-2	.	.	19
CASSLMSRNNQPLHF	TGTGCCAGCAGCTTAATGAGCAGGAACAATCAGCCCCTGCATTTT	TRBV7-3	TRBJ1-5	.	.	15
CSVMTSAHYEQYF	TGCAGTGTCATGACTAGCGCGCACTACGAGCAGTACTTC	TRBV20-1	TRBJ2-7	.	TRBD2	13
CASSEAGARSYGYTF	TGTGCCAGCAGTGAAGCGGGGGCAAGGTCCTATGGCTACACCTTC	TRBV2	TRBJ1-2	many	.	15
CASRGDRVEQYF	TGCGCCAGCAGGGGGGACAGGGTCGAGCAGTACTTC	TRBV5-1	TRBJ2-7	.	TRBD1	12
CASSYLQGEKLFF	TGTGCCAGCAGTTACCTACAGGGGGAAAAACTGTTTTTT	TRBV6-1	TRBJ1-4	.	TRBD1	13
CASSQVPVQNTEAFF	TGCGCCAGCAGCCAAGTTCCAGTACAGAACACTGAAGCTTTCTTT	TRBV4-1	TRBJ1-1	.	.	15